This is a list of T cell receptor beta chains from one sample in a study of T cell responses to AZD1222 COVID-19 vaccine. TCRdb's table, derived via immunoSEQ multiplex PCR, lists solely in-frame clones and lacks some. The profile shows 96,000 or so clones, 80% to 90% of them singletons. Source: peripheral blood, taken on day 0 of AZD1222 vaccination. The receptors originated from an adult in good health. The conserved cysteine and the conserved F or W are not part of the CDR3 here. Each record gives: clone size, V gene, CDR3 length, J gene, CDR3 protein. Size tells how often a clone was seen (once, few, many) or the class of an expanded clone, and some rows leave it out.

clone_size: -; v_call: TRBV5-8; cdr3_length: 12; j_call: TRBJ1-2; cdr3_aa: ASSLGTAIDGYT
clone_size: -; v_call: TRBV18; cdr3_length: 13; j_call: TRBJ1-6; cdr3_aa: ASSLRGVDNSPLH
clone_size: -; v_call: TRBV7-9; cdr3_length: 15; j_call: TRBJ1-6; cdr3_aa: ASSFLPGRLDNSPLH
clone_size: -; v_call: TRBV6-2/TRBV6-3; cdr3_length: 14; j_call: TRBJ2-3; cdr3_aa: ASSYSPGDSTDTQY
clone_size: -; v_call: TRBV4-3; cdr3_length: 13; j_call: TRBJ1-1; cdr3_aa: ASSQSPGLGTEAF
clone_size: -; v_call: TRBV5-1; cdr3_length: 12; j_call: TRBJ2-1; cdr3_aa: ASSYQGGYNEQF
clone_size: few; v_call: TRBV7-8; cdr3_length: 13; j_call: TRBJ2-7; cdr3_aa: ASSKSWTLTGEQY
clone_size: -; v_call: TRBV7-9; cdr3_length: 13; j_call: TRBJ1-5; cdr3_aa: ASSPQGGINQPQH
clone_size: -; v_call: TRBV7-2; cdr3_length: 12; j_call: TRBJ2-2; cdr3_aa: ASSLVSRTGELF
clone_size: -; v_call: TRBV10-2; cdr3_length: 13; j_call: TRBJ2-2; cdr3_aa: ASSETGVGAGELF
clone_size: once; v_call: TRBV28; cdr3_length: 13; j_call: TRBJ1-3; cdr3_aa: ASSFVGDLGNTIY
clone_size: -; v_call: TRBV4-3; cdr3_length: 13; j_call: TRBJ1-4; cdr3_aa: ASSQEVDRVEKLF
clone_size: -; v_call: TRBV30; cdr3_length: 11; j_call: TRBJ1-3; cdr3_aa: AWSEGWGNTIY
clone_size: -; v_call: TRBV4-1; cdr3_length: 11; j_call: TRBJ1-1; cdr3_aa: ASSQGRYTEAF
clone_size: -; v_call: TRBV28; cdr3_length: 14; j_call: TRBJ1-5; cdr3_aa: ASSLGGLYSNQPQH
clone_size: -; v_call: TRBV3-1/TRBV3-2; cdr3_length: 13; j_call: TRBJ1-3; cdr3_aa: ASSQDPVSGNTIY
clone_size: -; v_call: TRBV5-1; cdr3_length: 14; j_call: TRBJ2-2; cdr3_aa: ASSLSGPAGTGELF
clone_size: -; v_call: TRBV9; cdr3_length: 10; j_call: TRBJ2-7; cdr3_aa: ANRGMTYEQY
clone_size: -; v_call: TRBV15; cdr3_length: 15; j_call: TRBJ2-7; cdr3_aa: ATSRQGGQGGFVEQY
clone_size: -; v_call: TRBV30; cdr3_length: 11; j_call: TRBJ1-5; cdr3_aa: AWSGHYNQPQH
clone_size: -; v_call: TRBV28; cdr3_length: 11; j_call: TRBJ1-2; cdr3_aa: ASQIDKNYGYT
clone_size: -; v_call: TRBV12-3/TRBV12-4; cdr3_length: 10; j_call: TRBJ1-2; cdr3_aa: ASSLPAYGYT
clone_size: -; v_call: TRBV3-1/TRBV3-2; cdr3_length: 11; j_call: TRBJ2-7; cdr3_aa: ASSFPHGYEQY
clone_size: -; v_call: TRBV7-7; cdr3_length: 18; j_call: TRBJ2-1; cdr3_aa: ASSLEVRGVAGGLNNEQF
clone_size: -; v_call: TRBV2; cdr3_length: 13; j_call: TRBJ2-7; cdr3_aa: ASSVSGQGTYEQY
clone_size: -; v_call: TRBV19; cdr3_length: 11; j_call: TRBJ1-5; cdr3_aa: ASSPGQNQPQH
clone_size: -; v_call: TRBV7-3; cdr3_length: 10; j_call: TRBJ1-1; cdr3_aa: ASSAGQGRAF
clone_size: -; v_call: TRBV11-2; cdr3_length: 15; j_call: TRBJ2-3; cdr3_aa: ASSFWRGGSRTDTQY
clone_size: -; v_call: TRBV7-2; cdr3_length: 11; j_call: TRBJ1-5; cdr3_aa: ASSLWEGQPQH
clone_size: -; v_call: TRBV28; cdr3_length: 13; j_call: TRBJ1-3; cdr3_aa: ASSLGGIAGNTIY
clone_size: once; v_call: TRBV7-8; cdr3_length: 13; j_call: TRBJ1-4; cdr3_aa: ASSLEETDHEKLF
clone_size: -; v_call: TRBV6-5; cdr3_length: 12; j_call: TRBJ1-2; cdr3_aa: ASSYVGGRDGYT
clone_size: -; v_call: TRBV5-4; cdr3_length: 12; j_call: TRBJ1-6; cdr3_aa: ASSSQGGKSPLH
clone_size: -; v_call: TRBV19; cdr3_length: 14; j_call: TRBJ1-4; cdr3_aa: ASKNHDRVSNEKLF
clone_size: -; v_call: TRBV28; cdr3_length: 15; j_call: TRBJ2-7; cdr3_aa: ASSSILSGDLSYEQY
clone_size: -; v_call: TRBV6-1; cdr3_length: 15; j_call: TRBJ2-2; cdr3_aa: ASSERASGYPTGELF
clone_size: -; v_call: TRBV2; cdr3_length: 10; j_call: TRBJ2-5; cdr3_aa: ASRGLVETQY
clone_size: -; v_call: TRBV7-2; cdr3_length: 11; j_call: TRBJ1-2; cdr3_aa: ASSLDSPYGYT
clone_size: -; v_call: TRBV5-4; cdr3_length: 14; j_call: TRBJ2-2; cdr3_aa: ASSPARTSGTGELF
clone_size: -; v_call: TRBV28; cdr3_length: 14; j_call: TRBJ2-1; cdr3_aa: ASSLWQRSSYNEQF
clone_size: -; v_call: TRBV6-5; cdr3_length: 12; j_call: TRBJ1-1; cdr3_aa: ASSYLSGRSEAF
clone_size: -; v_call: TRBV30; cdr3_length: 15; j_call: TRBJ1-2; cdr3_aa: AWMLGRGRNRNYGYT
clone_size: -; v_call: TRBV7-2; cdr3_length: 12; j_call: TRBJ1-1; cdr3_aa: ASSKDRGSTEAF
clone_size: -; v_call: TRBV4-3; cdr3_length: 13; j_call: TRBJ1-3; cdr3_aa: ASSQDHWGRDTIY
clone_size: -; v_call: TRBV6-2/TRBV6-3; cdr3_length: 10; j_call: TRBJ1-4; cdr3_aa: ASSHLHEKLF
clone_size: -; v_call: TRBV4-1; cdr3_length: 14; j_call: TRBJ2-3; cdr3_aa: ASSQEVAGRTDTQY
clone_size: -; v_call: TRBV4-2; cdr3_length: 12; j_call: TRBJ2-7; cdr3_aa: ASSLGGGGDEQY
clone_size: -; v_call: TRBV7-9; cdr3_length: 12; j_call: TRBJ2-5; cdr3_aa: ASSLAGVRETQY
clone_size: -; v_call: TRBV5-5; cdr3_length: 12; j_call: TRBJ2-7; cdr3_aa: ASSLDRVTHEQY
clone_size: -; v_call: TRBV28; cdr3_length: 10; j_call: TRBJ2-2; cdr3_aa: ASSFHTGELF
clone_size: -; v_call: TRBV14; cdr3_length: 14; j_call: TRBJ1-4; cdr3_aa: ASSQDLGTYNEKLF
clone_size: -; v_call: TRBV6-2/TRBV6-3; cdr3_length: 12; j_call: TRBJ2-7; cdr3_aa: ASSYSVLLYEQY
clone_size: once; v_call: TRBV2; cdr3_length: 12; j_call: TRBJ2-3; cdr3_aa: ASSRTREADTQY
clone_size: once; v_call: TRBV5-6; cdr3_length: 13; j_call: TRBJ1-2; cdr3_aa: ASSLSRQGNYGYT
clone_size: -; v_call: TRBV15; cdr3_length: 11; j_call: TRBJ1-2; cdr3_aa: ATSRPGERGYT
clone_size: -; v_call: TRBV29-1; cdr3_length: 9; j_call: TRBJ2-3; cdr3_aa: SVNTAGTQY
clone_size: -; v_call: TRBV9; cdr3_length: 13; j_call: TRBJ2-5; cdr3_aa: ASSNSLAGGETQY
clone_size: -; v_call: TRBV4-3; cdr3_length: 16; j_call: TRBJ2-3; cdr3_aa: ASSQDKGGRPRTDTQY